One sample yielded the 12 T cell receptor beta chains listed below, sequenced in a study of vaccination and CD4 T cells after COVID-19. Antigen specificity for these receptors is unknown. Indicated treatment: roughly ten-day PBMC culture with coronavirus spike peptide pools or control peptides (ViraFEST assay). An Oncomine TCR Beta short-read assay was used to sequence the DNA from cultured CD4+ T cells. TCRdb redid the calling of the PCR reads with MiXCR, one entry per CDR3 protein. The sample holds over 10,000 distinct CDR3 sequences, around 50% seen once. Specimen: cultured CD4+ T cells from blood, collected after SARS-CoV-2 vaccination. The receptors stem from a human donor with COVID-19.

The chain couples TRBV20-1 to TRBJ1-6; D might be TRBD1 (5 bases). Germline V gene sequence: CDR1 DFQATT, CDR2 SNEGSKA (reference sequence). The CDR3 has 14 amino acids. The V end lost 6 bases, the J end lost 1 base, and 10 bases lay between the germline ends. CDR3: CSATGTSYNSPLHF. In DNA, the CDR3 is TGCAGTGCCACCGGGACTTCCTATAATTCACCCCTCCACTTT.

The CDR3 sequence is CSAGVQELGAGYTF. The CDR3 bases are TGCAGTGCTGGGGTACAGGAACTAGGGGCCGGCTACACCTTC. The chain carries TRBV20-1 and TRBJ1-2; D possibly corresponds to TRBD1 (5 bases). The CDR3 extends over 14 amino acids. Germline V gene sequence: CDR1 DFQATT, CDR2 SNEGSKA (reference sequence). V lost 5 bases and J 8 bases, leaving 21 bases between the germline ends.

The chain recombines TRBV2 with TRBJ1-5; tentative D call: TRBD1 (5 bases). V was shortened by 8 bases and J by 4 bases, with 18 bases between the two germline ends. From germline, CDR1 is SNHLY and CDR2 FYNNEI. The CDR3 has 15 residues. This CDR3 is CASELGGGRNQPQHF. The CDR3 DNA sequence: TGTGCCAGCGAATTGGGCGGGGGTAGGAATCAGCCCCAGCATTTT.

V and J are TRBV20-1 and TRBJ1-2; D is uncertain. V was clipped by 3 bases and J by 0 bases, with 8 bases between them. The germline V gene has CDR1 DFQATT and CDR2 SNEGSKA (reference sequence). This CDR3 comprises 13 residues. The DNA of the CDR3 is TGCAGTGCTAGCCCACGGTCTAACTATGGCTACACCTTC. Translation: CSASPRSNYGYTF.

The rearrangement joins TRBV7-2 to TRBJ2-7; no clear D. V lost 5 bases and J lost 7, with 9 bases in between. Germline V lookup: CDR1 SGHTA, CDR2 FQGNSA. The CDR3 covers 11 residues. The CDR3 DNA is TGTGCCAGCAGCGCCCATGGGGAGCAGTACTTC. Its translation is CASSAHGEQYF.

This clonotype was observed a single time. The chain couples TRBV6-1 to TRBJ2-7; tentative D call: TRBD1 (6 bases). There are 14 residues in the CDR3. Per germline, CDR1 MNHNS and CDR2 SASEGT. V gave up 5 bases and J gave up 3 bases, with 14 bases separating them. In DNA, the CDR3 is TGTGCCAGCAGTATGCTGCAACAGGGCTACGAGCAGTACTTC. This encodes CASSMLQQGYEQYF.

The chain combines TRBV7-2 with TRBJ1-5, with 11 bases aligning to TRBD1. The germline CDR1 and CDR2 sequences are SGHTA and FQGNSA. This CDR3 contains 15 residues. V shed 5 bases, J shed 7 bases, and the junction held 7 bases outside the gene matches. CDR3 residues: CASSPGQGAVQPQHF. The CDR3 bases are TGTGCCAGCAGCCCAGGACAGGGGGCGGTGCAGCCCCAGCATTTT.

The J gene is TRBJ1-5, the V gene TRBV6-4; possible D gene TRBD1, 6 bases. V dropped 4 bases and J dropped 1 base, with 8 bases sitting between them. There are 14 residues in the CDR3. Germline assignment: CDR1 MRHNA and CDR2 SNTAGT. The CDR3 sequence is CASSGGRSNQPQHF. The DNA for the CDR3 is TGTGCCAGCAGTGGGGGGCGGAGCAATCAGCCCCAGCATTTT.

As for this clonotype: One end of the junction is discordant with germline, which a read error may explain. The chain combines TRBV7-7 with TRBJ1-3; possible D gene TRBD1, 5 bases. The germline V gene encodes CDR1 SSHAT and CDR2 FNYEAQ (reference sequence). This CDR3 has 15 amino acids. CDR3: CASSLDQGPGNTIYF. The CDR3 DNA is TGTGCTAGCAGCTTAGATCAGGGCCCCGGAAACACCATATATTTT.

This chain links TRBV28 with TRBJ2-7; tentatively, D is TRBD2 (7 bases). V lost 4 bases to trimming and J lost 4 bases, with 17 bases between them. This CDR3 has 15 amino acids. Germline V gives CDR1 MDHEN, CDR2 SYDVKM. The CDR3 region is CASSSPARGGYEQYF. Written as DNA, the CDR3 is TGTGCCAGCAGTTCCCCCGCTAGGGGGGGATACGAGCAGTACTTC.

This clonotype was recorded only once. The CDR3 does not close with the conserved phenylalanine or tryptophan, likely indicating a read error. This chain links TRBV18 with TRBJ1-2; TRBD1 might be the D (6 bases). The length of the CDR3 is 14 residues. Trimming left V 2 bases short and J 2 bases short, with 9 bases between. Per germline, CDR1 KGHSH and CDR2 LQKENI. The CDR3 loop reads CASSPSTGNYGYTL. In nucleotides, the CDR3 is TGTGCCAGCTCACCAAGTACAGGGAACTATGGCTACACCCTC.

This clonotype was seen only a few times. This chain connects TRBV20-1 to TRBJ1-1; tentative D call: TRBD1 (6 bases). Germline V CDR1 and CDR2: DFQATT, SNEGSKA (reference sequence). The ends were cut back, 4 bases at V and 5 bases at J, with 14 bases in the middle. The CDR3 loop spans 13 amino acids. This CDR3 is CSATGGGGTEAFF. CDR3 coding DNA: TGCAGTGCTACGGGGGGCGGAGGAACTGAAGCTTTCTTT.